This T cell receptor (beta chain) is from a study of CD8+ T cells in alopecia areata. General study results and limits: Possibly as an HLA-related effect, TCR sharing across patients appeared less clear than in mice.

In each case, RNA was isolated and then reverse transcribed into cDNA as the sequencing template. The table came from immunoSEQ multiplex PCR; TCRdb's copy has only in-frame clones and leaves some out. The sample holds roughly 200,000 clones, around 50% seen once. Investigators sorted PBMCs to obtain both CD4+ and CD8+ T cells. This clone was seen more than once but under ten times. Its antigen is unidentified. The CDR3 runs to 13 residues. Germline V CDR1 and CDR2: PRHDT, FYEKMQ (reference sequence). Trimming cost V 5 bases and J 2 bases, with 9 bases left between them. The sequenced material came from CD8+ T cells sorted from blood. The TCR was taken from a human donor in good health. The chain employs TRBV13 and TRBJ1-1; D is ambiguous. CDR3 amino acids: CASSQLTNTEAFF. As DNA, the CDR3 is TGTGCCAGCAGCCAACTTACCAACACTGAAGCTTTCTTT.